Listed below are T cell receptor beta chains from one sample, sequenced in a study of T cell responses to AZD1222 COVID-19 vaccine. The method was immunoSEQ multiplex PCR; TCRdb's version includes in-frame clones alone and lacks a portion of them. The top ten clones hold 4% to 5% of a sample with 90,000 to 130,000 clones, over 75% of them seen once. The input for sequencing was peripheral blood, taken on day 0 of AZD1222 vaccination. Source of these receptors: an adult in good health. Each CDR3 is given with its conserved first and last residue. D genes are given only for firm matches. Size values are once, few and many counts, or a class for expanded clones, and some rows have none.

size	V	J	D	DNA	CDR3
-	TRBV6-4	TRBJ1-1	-	TGTGCCAGCAGTGACTCGCCCGGTGGCGGGAACACTGAAGCTTTCTTT	CASSDSPGGGNTEAFF
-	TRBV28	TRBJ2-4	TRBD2	TGTGCCAGCAGTTTAGGGACTAGCGGACCTCAGGGCATTCAGTACTTC	CASSLGTSGPQGIQYF
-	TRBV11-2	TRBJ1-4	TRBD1	TGTGCCAGCAGCTCCGACAGGGGTAATGAAAAACTGTTTTTT	CASSSDRGNEKLFF
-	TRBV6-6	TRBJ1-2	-	TGTGCCAGCAGTTACTTGCGGGGCGCAGACTATGGCTACACCTTC	CASSYLRGADYGYTF
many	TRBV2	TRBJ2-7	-	TGTGCCAGCAGTGAATTTGCACCCTACGAGCAGTACTTC	CASSEFAPYEQYF
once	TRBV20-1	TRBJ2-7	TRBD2	TGCAGTGCTAGTCGTAGCGGGAGGGCCTCTGACGAGCAGTACTTC	CSASRSGRASDEQYF
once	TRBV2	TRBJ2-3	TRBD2	TGTGCCAGCAGTGTTTGGCGGGGGGGATCAGATACGCAGTATTTT	CASSVWRGGSDTQYF
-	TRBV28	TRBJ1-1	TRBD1	TGTGCCAGCAGTAACGCAGGGGGCAGGTCCACTGAAGCTTTCTTT	CASSNAGGRSTEAFF
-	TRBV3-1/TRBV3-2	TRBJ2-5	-	TGTGCCAGCAGCCAAGAGGGGGGGAAGGGGGCCGAGACCCAGTACTTC	CASSQEGGKGAETQYF
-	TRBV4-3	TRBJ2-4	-	TGCGCCAGCAGAATTCAGGGGGGGATGCTGGAAAACATTCAGTACTTC	CASRIQGGMLENIQYF
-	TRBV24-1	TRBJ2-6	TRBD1	TGTGCCACCACCCCCGGGACAGGGGGCGTTGGGGCCAACGTCCTGACTTTC	CATTPGTGGVGANVLTF
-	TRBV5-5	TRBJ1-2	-	TGTGCCAGCAGCTTGAGATCCGCCGGAGAGCATGGCTACACCTTC	CASSLRSAGEHGYTF
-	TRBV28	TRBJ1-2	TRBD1	TGTGCCAGCAGCGGGACAGCTGATGGCTACACCTTC	CASSGTADGYTF
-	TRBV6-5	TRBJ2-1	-	TGTGCCAGCAGTCAGGGCGGTTCCGCCAATGAGCAGTTCTTC	CASSQGGSANEQFF
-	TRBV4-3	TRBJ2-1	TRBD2	TGCGCCAGCAGCCCCCGGAGTAGCGGGGGGTTTAATGAGCAGTTCTTC	CASSPRSSGGFNEQFF
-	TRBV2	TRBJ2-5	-	TGTGCCAGTAATCCCCAGGGGCTGGAGACCCAGTACTTC	CASNPQGLETQYF
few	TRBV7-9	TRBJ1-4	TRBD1	TGTGCCAGCACCGCCGGACAGGGACAAAAACTGTTTTTT	CASTAGQGQKLFF
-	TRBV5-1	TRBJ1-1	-	TGCGCCAGCAGCTTGGATGGGCGAAGCGACTTTGGGAGCACTGAAGCTTTCTTT	CASSLDGRSDFGSTEAFF
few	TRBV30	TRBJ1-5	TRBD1	TGTGCCTGGAGTGCCTGGGACAGGGGAGGCGGACAGCCCCAGCATTTT	CAWSAWDRGGGQPQHF
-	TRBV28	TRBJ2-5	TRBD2	TGTGCCAGCAGGGGTACCGGGGCGGGGGATCAACGGACCCAGTACTTC	CASRGTGAGDQRTQYF
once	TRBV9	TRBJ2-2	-	TGTGCCAGCAGCGTAAGGGCAGTTAACACCGGGGAGCTGTTTTTT	CASSVRAVNTGELFF
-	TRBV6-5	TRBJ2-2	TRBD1	TGTGCCAGCAGTTACCGACAGGGGAACACCGGGGAGCTGTTTTTT	CASSYRQGNTGELFF
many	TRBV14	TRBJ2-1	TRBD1	TGTGCCAGCAGCCAAGAAACAGGGGGGATAAGTGAGCAGTTCTTC	CASSQETGGISEQFF
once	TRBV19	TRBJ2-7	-	TGTGCCAGTAGCGAGGGACTCGGAGTCTACGAGCAGTACTTC	CASSEGLGVYEQYF
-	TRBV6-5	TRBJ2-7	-	TGTGCCAGCAGTTACTCAGACAGCGGCACCTACGAGCAGTACTTC	CASSYSDSGTYEQYF
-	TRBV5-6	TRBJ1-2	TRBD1	TGTGCCAGCAGCCCCAAAGGGGGCAGGTATGGCTACACCTTC	CASSPKGGRYGYTF
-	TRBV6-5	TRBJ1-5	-	TGTGCCAGCAGTAGAACTAGCAATCAGCCCCAGCATTTT	CASSRTSNQPQHF
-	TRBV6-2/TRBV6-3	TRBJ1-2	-	TGTGCCAGCAGTCAAACATACTATGGCTACACCTTC	CASSQTYYGYTF